A single sample gave rise to the 17 T cell receptor beta chains below, sequenced in a study of sequential checkpoint blockade in melanoma. Data came from immunoSEQ multiplex PCR; TCRdb stores just in-frame clones and leaves some out. The data show roughly 4,000 clones, around 22% seen once. Treatment specified: randomized to nivolumab then ipilimumab (arm A) or the reverse (arm B). Source: tumor tissue (inferred from file names), taken from a patient given nivolumab and ipilimumab in sequence. The receptors derive from a human donor with melanoma.

The table lists this clone with many counts. Germline is not matched at one junction end, which may reflect a read error. V usage is TRBV11-3 and J usage is TRBJ1-2; D call uncertain. CDR1 SGHNT and CDR2 YENEEA come from the germline V gene. The CDR3 contains 15 residues. CDR3 nucleotides: TGTGCCAGCAGCATAGAGATGGGCCCCACCTATGGCTACACCTTC. It codes for CASSIEMGPTYGYTF.

The chain joins TRBV11-3 to TRBJ2-3; 12 nucleotides line up with TRBD2. This CDR3 is 17 amino acids long. V dropped 1 base and J dropped 3; count of bases not matched to a gene: 5. Germline V gives CDR1 SGHNT, CDR2 YENEEA. CDR3 bases: TGTGCCAGCAGCTTAGGGCTAGCGGGGGGGCGAACAGATACGCAGTATTTT. Its translation: CASSLGLAGGRTDTQYF. Complete variable domain (other parts from reference TRBV11-3 and TRBJ2-3): EAGVVQSPRYKIIEKKQPVAFWCNPISGHNTLYWYLQNLGQGPELLIRYENEEAVDDSQLPKDRFSAERLKGVDSTLKIQPAELGDSAVYLCASSLGLAGGRTDTQYFGPGTRLTVL.

The table lists this clone with many counts. The same CDR3 also results from other DNA sequences found in this sample. V is TRBV6-8 and J is TRBJ1-5; 9 nucleotides align to TRBD1. The CDR3 is 14 amino acids. V dropped 6 bases and J dropped 4; count of bases not matched to a gene: 4. Looked up from germline, CDR1 is MNHGY and CDR2 is SAAAGT. The CDR3 nucleotides read TGTGCCAGCAGCACCGGGACAGGGAATCAGCCCCAGCATTTT. Translated: CASSTGTGNQPQHF.

This chain joins TRBV28 and TRBJ1-2; TRBD1 matches at 7 bases. From germline, CDR1 is MDHEN and CDR2 SYDVKM. The length of the CDR3 is 14 residues. The J segment lost 3 bases and the V segment lost 6 bases, leaving 7 bases of the junction unmatched. CDR3 DNA sequence: TGTGCCAGCAGACAGGGACAGAGAGACTATGGCTACACCTTC. Translating gives CASRQGQRDYGYTF.

This clone was detected many times. V and J are TRBV9 and TRBJ2-1, with D tentatively TRBD2 (7 bases). This CDR3 region has 16 residues. Per germline, CDR1 SGDLS and CDR2 YYNGEE. The V end lost 7 bases, the J end lost 4 bases, and 21 bases lay between the germline ends. The CDR3 protein is CASARGGGQSYNEQFF. CDR3 nucleotide sequence: TGTGCCAGCGCCCGTGGGGGGGGGCAGTCATACAATGAGCAGTTCTTC.

The chain uses TRBV6-8 and TRBJ2-7; 7 nucleotides agree with TRBD1. The CDR3 extends over 15 amino acids. The germline CDR1 and CDR2 sequences are MNHGY and SAAAGT. J was trimmed by 0 bases and V by 5 bases; bases with no gene match: 7. CDR3 residues: CASSPYRDSSYEQYF. In DNA form, the CDR3 reads TGTGCCAGCAGTCCATACCGGGACAGCTCCTACGAGCAGTACTTC.

This clone is labeled as medium-sized. V is TRBV19 and J is TRBJ1-4; D is undetermined. The ends were cut back, 5 bases at V and 0 bases at J, with 7 bases in the middle. Looked up from germline, CDR1 is LNHDA and CDR2 is SQIVND (reference sequence). The length of the CDR3 is 14 residues. The CDR3 is CASSRSATNEKLFF. Here the CDR3 DNA reads TGTGCCAGTAGTCGGTCCGCAACTAATGAAAAACTGTTTTTT. The whole variable domain, filled in from reference TRBV19 and TRBJ1-4, reads DGGITQSPKYLFRKEGQNVTLSCEQNLNHDAMYWYRQDPGQGLRLIYYSQIVNDFQKGDIAEGYSVSREKKESFPLTVTSAQKNPTAFYLCASSRSATNEKLFFGSGTQLSVL.

This clone was seen more than once but under ten times. CDR3: CACLQNTEAFF. CDR3 coding DNA: TGTGCCTGTCTACAGAACACTGAAGCTTTCTTT. V usage is TRBV30 and J usage is TRBJ1-1; no firm D call. CDR1 is GTSNPN and CDR2 is SVGIG in the germline V gene (reference sequence). Trimming left V 6 bases short and J 1 base short, with 6 bases between. This CDR3 is built from 11 residues.

This clone is medium-sized within its sample. The chain carries TRBV11-3 and TRBJ2-3; 7 bases are a match to TRBD1. The V gene's germline CDR1 is SGHNT and CDR2 YENEEA. The CDR3 has 15 residues. J lost 4 bases, V lost 1 base, and 5 bases had no gene match. The CDR3 loop is CASSLVTGQPDTQYF. In DNA form, the CDR3 reads TGTGCCAGCAGCTTAGTGACGGGACAGCCAGATACGCAGTATTTT.

The chain links TRBV19 to TRBJ2-7, with no clear D. The V gene lost 3 bases and the J gene lost 3 bases, with 9 bases spanning the gap. Germline V gives CDR1 LNHDA, CDR2 SQIVND (reference sequence). The CDR3 length is 13 residues. This CDR3 is CASSIGQLYEQYF. The CDR3 DNA is TGTGCCAGTAGTATCGGGCAGCTCTACGAGCAGTACTTC.

This clone occurred a few times. The chain uses TRBV30 and TRBJ2-4; D gene uncertain. Trimming took 0 bases from V and 1 from J, leaving 10 bases between them. The germline V gene has CDR1 GTSNPN and CDR2 SVGIG (reference sequence). The CDR3 contains 15 residues. CDR3 sequence (DNA): TGTGCCTGGAGTGTAGGGTCCCTGGCCAAAAACATTCAGTACTTC. It yields the protein CAWSVGSLAKNIQYF.

The J gene is TRBJ2-5, the V gene TRBV18; D may match TRBD1 or TRBD2 (5 bases each). This CDR3 has 15 amino acids. Germline CDR1 is KGHSH and CDR2 is LQKENI. V lost 4 bases and J lost 0, with 12 bases in between. The CDR3 coding sequence is TGTGCCAGCTCACTGGGACCGAGGTACCAAGAGACCCAGTACTTC. It encodes CASSLGPRYQETQYF.

CDR3: CASSSRSGSLYEQYF. The CDR3 DNA is TGTGCCAGCAGTTCACGCAGCGGGAGTCTCTACGAGCAGTACTTC. The rearrangement uses TRBV6-8 and TRBJ2-7, with 8 bases aligning to TRBD2. Germline CDR1 and CDR2: MNHGY and SAAAGT. The CDR3 spans 15 residues. Trimming cost V 4 bases and J 3 bases; bases outside gene matches: 8.

Judged by abundance, this clone is large. The rearrangement joins TRBV11-3 to TRBJ2-5; D is possibly TRBD2 (5 bases). CDR1 and CDR2 (germline): SGHNT, YENEEA. The CDR3 runs 14 residues. Trimming shortened V by 5 bases and J by 4 bases, and 14 bases separated the two germline ends. The CDR3 region is CASSPGRGPETQYF. In DNA, the CDR3 is TGTGCCAGCAGCCCCGGGCGAGGGCCAGAGACCCAGTACTTC. Full variable domain (remainder filled in from reference TRBV11-3 and TRBJ2-5): EAGVVQSPRYKIIEKKQPVAFWCNPISGHNTLYWYLQNLGQGPELLIRYENEEAVDDSQLPKDRFSAERLKGVDSTLKIQPAELGDSAVYLCASSPGRGPETQYFGPGTRLLVL.

This clone was counted a few times. The V gene is TRBV11-3, the J gene TRBJ2-7; 9 bases are a match to TRBD2. The CDR3 consists of 14 residues. Trimming took 4 bases from V and 2 from J; bases not matched to a gene: 3. Looked up from germline, CDR1 is SGHNT and CDR2 is YENEEA. CDR3 amino acids: CASSSGLAPYEQYF. CDR3 bases: TGTGCCAGCAGCTCAGGACTAGCGCCCTACGAGCAGTACTTC. Drawing the rest from reference TRBV11-3 and TRBJ2-7, the complete variable domain is EAGVVQSPRYKIIEKKQPVAFWCNPISGHNTLYWYLQNLGQGPELLIRYENEEAVDDSQLPKDRFSAERLKGVDSTLKIQPAELGDSAVYLCASSSGLAPYEQYFGPGTRLTVT.

This chain joins TRBV19 and TRBJ2-2; D unclear. Germline lookup yields CDR1 LNHDA and CDR2 SQIVND (reference sequence). Trimming took 7 bases from V and 4 from J, leaving 4 bases between them. This CDR3 has 11 residues. The CDR3 reads CASTATGELFF. As DNA, the CDR3 is TGTGCCAGTACAGCCACCGGGGAGCTGTTTTTT.

The genes are TRBV19 and TRBJ2-3; 7 bases match TRBD2. The CDR3 spans 15 residues. The trim removed 5 bases at V and 2 bases at J, leaving 7 bases unmatched. CDR1 and CDR2 (germline): LNHDA, SQIVND (reference sequence). The CDR3 spells CASSWPSGNTDTQYF. As DNA, the CDR3 is TGTGCCAGTAGTTGGCCTAGCGGAAACACAGATACGCAGTATTTT.